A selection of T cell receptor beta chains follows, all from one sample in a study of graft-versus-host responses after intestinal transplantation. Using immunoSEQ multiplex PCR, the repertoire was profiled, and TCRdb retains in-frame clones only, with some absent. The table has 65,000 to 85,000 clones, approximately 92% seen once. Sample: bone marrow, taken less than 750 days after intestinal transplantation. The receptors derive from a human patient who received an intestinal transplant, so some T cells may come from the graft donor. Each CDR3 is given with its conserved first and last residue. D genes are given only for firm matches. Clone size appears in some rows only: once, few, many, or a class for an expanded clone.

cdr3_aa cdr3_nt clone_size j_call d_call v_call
CASSQLDKPRTDTQYF TGTGCCAGCAGCCAACTCGACAAACCCCGCACAGATACGCAGTATTTT few TRBJ2-3 . TRBV14
CASSITGGAYGYTF TGTGCCAGTAGTATCACAGGGGGCGCATATGGCTACACCTTC . TRBJ1-2 TRBD1 TRBV19
CASSLGGQGGYEQYF TGCGCCAGCAGCTTGGGAGGACAGGGCGGTTACGAGCAGTACTTC . TRBJ2-7 TRBD1 TRBV5-1
CASSLGTGGINEQFF TGTGCCAGCAGCTTGGGGACAGGGGGAATCAATGAGCAGTTCTTC . TRBJ2-1 TRBD1 TRBV5-4
CASVRGTANTEAFF TGTGCCAGCGTAAGGGGGACGGCGAACACTGAAGCTTTCTTT . TRBJ1-1 . TRBV6-6
CASAQDPHGYTF TGTGCCAGCGCCCAGGATCCGCATGGCTACACCTTC . TRBJ1-2 . TRBV6-5
CATSRDRSSYNEQFF TGTGCCACCAGCAGAGACAGATCCTCCTACAATGAGCAGTTCTTC . TRBJ2-1 . TRBV15
CATTRAIRQETQYF TGTGCCACCACAAGGGCTATCCGTCAAGAGACCCAGTACTTC . TRBJ2-5 . TRBV7-3
CASRVGPGLAGGGETQYF TGTGCCAGCCGGGTGGGTCCAGGACTAGCGGGAGGAGGAGAGACCCAGTACTTC few TRBJ2-5 TRBD2 TRBV19
CASSLEQRNSPLHF TGTGCCAGCAGCTTAGAACAGAGGAATTCACCCCTCCACTTT . TRBJ1-6 . TRBV7-9
CAISEGADSLSSSEQYF TGTGCCATCAGTGAAGGGGCGGACTCCCTAAGCTCTTCCGAGCAGTACTTC . TRBJ2-7 . TRBV10-3
CSVDRGYQETQYF TGCAGCGTTGATCGGGGCTACCAAGAGACCCAGTACTTC . TRBJ2-5 . TRBV29-1
CATSTLGISYEQYF TGTGCCACCAGCACGCTCGGGATCTCCTACGAGCAGTACTTC . TRBJ2-7 . TRBV15
CASGTGGNEAFF TGTGCCAGCGGAACGGGGGGGAATGAAGCTTTCTTT . TRBJ1-1 . TRBV5-4
CASSLVPGNTIYF TGTGCCAGCAGCTTGGTTCCCGGAAACACCATATATTTT once TRBJ1-3 . TRBV5-6
CASSPGQESQPQHF TGTGCCAGCAGTCCGGGACAGGAAAGCCAGCCCCAGCATTTT . TRBJ1-5 TRBD1 TRBV2
CASSYEGTDTQYF TGTGCCAGCAGTTACGAGGGCACAGATACGCAGTATTTT . TRBJ2-3 . TRBV6-5
CASSFGGMRNTEAFF TGTGCCAGCAGTTTTGGGGGGATGCGGAACACTGAAGCTTTCTTT . TRBJ1-1 . TRBV27
CASSLRGVSNQPQHF TGTGCCAGCAGTTTGAGGGGTGTTAGCAATCAGCCCCAGCATTTT . TRBJ1-5 . TRBV27
CASSQDFQETQYF TGCGCCAGCAGCCAAGACTTCCAAGAGACCCAGTACTTC . TRBJ2-5 . TRBV4-1
CASSPGQGGNTIYF TGTGCCAGCTCACCGGGACAGGGCGGAAACACCATATATTTT . TRBJ1-3 TRBD1 TRBV18